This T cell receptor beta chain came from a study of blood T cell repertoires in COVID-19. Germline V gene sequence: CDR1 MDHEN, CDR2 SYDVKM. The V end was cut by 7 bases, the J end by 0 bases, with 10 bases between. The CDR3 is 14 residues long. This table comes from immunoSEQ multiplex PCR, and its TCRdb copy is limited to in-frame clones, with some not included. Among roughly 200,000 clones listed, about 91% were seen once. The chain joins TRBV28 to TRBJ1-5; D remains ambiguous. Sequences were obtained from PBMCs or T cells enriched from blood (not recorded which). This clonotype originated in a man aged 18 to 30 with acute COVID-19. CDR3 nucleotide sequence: TGTGCCAGCACAGCGGGTAATAGCAATCAGCCCCAGCATTTT. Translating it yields CASTAGNSNQPQHF. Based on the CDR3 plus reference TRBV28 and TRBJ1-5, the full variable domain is DVKVTQSSRYLVKRTGEKVFLECVQDMDHENMFWYRQDPGLGLRLIYFSYDVKMKEKGDIPEGYSVSREKKERFSLILESASTNQTSMYLCASTAGNSNQPQHFGDGTRLSIL.